The 30 T cell receptor beta chains below all came from one sample that was sequenced in a study of cytomegalovirus exposure and HLA in healthy donors. Some clones are missing from TCRdb's copy, which holds only in-frame ones; the method was immunoSEQ multiplex PCR. This table holds 110,000 to 150,000 clones, approximately 90% found once. The source material was PBMCs. The receptors stem from a woman younger than 45 in good health and CMV-seropositive.

The rearrangement links TRBV5-6 to TRBJ2-7, with 8 nucleotides matching TRBD2. Germline trimming cut 4 bases from V and 3 bases from J; bases unmatched to any gene: 9. The V gene's germline CDR1 is SGHDT and CDR2 YYEEEE. This CDR3 spans 15 amino acids. CDR3 sequence: CASSPRAGGLYEQYF. The CDR3 region has the DNA TGTGCCAGCAGCCCCAGGGCGGGAGGACTCTACGAGCAGTACTTC.

The rearrangement joins TRBV11-2 to TRBJ2-5; 10 bases are shared with TRBD2. Germline V gene data show CDR1 as SGHAT and CDR2 as FQNNGV. This CDR3 is built from 15 residues. The junction had 5 bases not matched to a gene; V was cut back by 2 bases and J by 5 bases. As DNA, the CDR3 is TGTGCCAGCAGCTTAAGCGGGGGGGCCCGGGAGACCCAGTACTTC. Translating gives CASSLSGGARETQYF. Using reference TRBV11-2 and TRBJ2-5 for the parts outside the CDR3, the full variable domain is EAGVAQSPRYKIIEKRQSVAFWCNPISGHATLYWYQQILGQGPKLLIQFQNNGVVDDSQLPKDRFSAERLKGVDSTLKIQPAKLEDSAVYLCASSLSGGARETQYFGPGTRLLVL.

The chain recombines TRBV27 with TRBJ2-5; 16 bases line up with TRBD2. Unmatched junction bases numbered 10, after V lost 4 bases and J lost 2 bases. The germline gives CDR1 MNHEY, CDR2 SMNVEV (reference sequence). The CDR3 contains 19 residues. The CDR3 spells CASSYTGTSGRAVQETQYF. The DNA for the CDR3 is TGTGCCAGCAGTTATACCGGGACTAGCGGGAGGGCTGTTCAAGAGACCCAGTACTTC.

This clone was recorded a few times. V gene TRBV6-5 combines with J gene TRBJ1-1; D is unresolved. Per the germline V gene, CDR1 is MNHEY and CDR2 is SVGAGI. This CDR3 is built from 14 residues. With 4 bases removed from V and 0 bases from J, the gap between germline ends came to 9 bases. CDR3 coding DNA: TGTGCCAGCAGTTTGACACGATTGAACACTGAAGCTTTCTTT. This encodes CASSLTRLNTEAFF.

V usage is TRBV30 and J usage is TRBJ1-2; TRBD1 aligns across 7 bases. The V gene end was trimmed by 4 bases and the J gene end by 4 bases; junction bases not matched to a gene: 9. CDR1 and CDR2 (germline): GTSNPN, SVGIG (reference sequence). This CDR3 has 14 residues. The CDR3 nucleotides are TGTGCCTGGATGGACAGGACTACCCTCTATGGCTACACCTTC. Amino acid sequence: CAWMDRTTLYGYTF.

The chain has TRBV18 and TRBJ1-1; D uncertain. CDR3 size: 15 residues. V lost 3 bases and J 1 base, leaving 12 bases between the germline ends. Germline loops: CDR1 KGHSH, CDR2 LQKENI. CDR3 nucleotide sequence: TGTGCCAGCTCACCCGGCGGAGGCAGGAACACTGAAGCTTTCTTT. It translates to CASSPGGGRNTEAFF.

Here the CDR3 reads CARTTVRQGALEQYF. In DNA form, the CDR3 reads TGCGCCAGAACCACCGTGAGACAGGGGGCGCTTGAGCAGTACTTC. This chain links TRBV10-1 with TRBJ2-7, with TRBD1 matching 10 bases. J lost 7 bases, V lost 9 bases, and 15 bases had no gene match. The CDR3 runs 15 residues. CDR1 and CDR2 (germline): WNHNN, SYGVQD (reference sequence).

This clone came up once. This sequence joins TRBV9 and TRBJ2-1, with D uncertain. CDR1 is SGDLS, CDR2 YYNGEE, per germline. V lost 3 bases and J lost 6, with 16 bases in between. The CDR3 spans 15 residues. CDR3 sequence (DNA): TGTGCCAGCAGCGCCTCCCCCCGGGTAACCAATGAGCAGTTCTTC. Encoded protein: CASSASPRVTNEQFF.

The V call is TRBV18, the J call TRBJ1-5, with 7 positions matching TRBD1. The CDR3 totals 15 residues. Germline lookup yields CDR1 KGHSH and CDR2 LQKENI. Unmatched junction bases numbered 5, after V lost 4 bases and J lost 2 bases. The DNA of the CDR3 is TGTGCCAGCTCACTGACAGGGCCGGGCAATCAGCCCCAGCATTTT. Residues: CASSLTGPGNQPQHF.

The chain uses TRBV27 and TRBJ2-1; 10 positions match TRBD1. This CDR3 contains 15 residues. V lost 4 bases and J lost 9; bases outside the gene matches: 9. Germline loops: CDR1 MNHEY, CDR2 SMNVEV (reference sequence). Here the CDR3 DNA reads TGTGCCAGCAGTTCCTTAGGACAGGGGGGACGTGAGCAGTTCTTC. Its translation is CASSSLGQGGREQFF.

The J gene is TRBJ1-6, the V gene TRBV2, with D uncertain. The V end was cut by 7 bases, the J end by 8 bases, with 12 bases between. The CDR3 consists of 13 residues. The germline V gene encodes CDR1 SNHLY and CDR2 FYNNEI. In nucleotides, the CDR3 is TGTGCCAGCAAGTCCGAGAGGGATTCACCCCTCCACTTT. Translation gives CASKSERDSPLHF.

The V gene is TRBV7-2, the J gene TRBJ2-7; D perhaps matches TRBD2 (7 bases). Germline CDR1 SGHTA, CDR2 FQGNSA. The length of the CDR3 is 15 residues. Trimming cost V 5 bases and J 4 bases, with 18 bases left between them. CDR3 sequence (DNA): TGTGCCAGCAGCCTTTCCCGGGGGGCCGCTTACGAGCAGTACTTC. Protein product: CASSLSRGAAYEQYF.

The chain is built from TRBV5-6 and TRBJ2-7, with D possibly TRBD1 on 5 matching bases. Germline V CDR1 and CDR2: SGHDT, YYEEEE. The CDR3 length is 16 residues. With 1 base removed from V and 2 bases from J, the gap between germline ends came to 16 bases. This CDR3 is CASSLCGAQRPYEQYF. CDR3 nucleotides: TGTGCCAGCAGCTTGTGTGGGGCGCAAAGGCCCTACGAGCAGTACTTC.

This clone showed up just once. The V gene is TRBV9, the J gene TRBJ1-6, with a tentative D call TRBD1 (5 bases). V lost 3 bases and J 4 bases, leaving 17 bases between the germline ends. The CDR3 has 17 amino acids. Germline V gives CDR1 SGDLS, CDR2 YYNGEE. CDR3 sequence (DNA): TGTGCCAGCAGCGCTGGGGGGGGTACGGTGTATAATTCACCCCTCCACTTT. Amino acids: CASSAGGGTVYNSPLHF.

V and J are TRBV29-1 and TRBJ2-4; a weak D match, TRBD1 (6 bases). V was clipped by 7 bases and J by 7 bases, with 14 bases between them. Germline values: CDR1 SQVTM, CDR2 ANQGSEA. The CDR3 sequence is 12 residues long. The CDR3 DNA follows: TGCAGCGATGCACAGGGTGCGAACATTCAGTACTTC. This codes for CSDAQGANIQYF.

The chain carries TRBV9 and TRBJ1-2; D is unclear. The CDR3 sequence is 13 residues long. The germline gives CDR1 SGDLS, CDR2 YYNGEE. V was pared by 2 bases and J by 3 bases, with 8 bases between. In DNA, the CDR3 is TGTGCCAGCAGCGTCGCCGGAGACTATGGCTACACCTTC. Translation gives CASSVAGDYGYTF.

The chain employs TRBV4-1 and TRBJ2-1; TRBD2 agrees at 8 bases. The CDR3 extends over 17 amino acids. With V trimmed by 0 bases and J by 0 bases, 4 bases remained unmatched. Germline values: CDR1 MGHRA, CDR2 YSYEKL. CDR3 in DNA: TGCGCCAGCAGCCAAGAACAGAGCGGGAGCTCCTACAATGAGCAGTTCTTC. Translated: CASSQEQSGSSYNEQFF.

J is TRBJ2-2 and V is TRBV4-1; 13 bases line up with TRBD2. Germline lookup yields CDR1 MGHRA and CDR2 YSYEKL. Unmatched junction bases numbered 5, after V lost 1 base and J lost 6 bases. This CDR3 has 17 amino acids. This CDR3 is CASSQGGLAGVPGELFF. CDR3 coding DNA: TGCGCCAGCAGCCAAGGAGGACTAGCGGGAGTTCCCGGGGAGCTGTTTTTT.

The CDR3 protein is CASSVAAGRVDTQYF. The CDR3 DNA is TGTGCCAGCAGCGTAGCCGCCGGGAGGGTTGATACGCAGTATTTT. The chain couples TRBV9 to TRBJ2-3, with 8 bases identical to TRBD2. CDR3 length: 15 amino acids. Germline-derived CDR1 and CDR2 are SGDLS and YYNGEE. The V and J ends lost 0 bases and 6 bases, in that order; junction bases with no gene match: 6.

This chain joins TRBV7-3 and TRBJ2-1; 8 nucleotides align to TRBD2. The germline V gene encodes CDR1 SGHTA and CDR2 FQGTGA. This CDR3 is built from 16 residues. V was pared by 5 bases and J by 6 bases, with 12 bases of the junction left unmatched. CDR3 sequence (DNA): TGTGCCAGCAGCGCCTCCGGGACTAGTTCCCTCAATGAGCAGTTCTTC. It is translated as CASSASGTSSLNEQFF.

This chain joins TRBV27 and TRBJ2-7; TRBD1 matches at 8 bases. Germline trimming cut 5 bases from V and 7 bases from J; bases unmatched to any gene: 7. Germline V gene sequence: CDR1 MNHEY, CDR2 SMNVEV (reference sequence). The CDR3 has 13 amino acids. The CDR3 DNA reads as TGTGCCAGCAGTAAGGACAGGGTAGAAGAGCAGTACTTC. Protein sequence: CASSKDRVEEQYF.

The chain employs TRBV29-1 and TRBJ1-1, with TRBD1 matching 7 bases. The CDR3 totals 13 residues. CDR1 is SQVTM and CDR2 is ANQGSEA in the germline V gene. V shed 7 bases, J shed 5 bases, and the junction held 10 bases outside the gene matches. The CDR3 DNA follows: TGCAGCGCTTCGACAGGGTTGGAAACTGAAGCTTTCTTT. This gives the protein CSASTGLETEAFF. The variable domain in full, completed from reference TRBV29-1 and TRBJ1-1, reads SAVISQKPSRDICQRGTSLTIQCQVDSQVTMMFWYRQQPGQSLTLIATANQGSEATYESGFVIDKFPISRPNLTFSTLTVSNMSPEDSSIYLCSASTGLETEAFFGQGTRLTVV.

CDR3 in DNA: TGCAGCGTTGAAGGAGAGGCCAGTAGGTCCCTTAATACGCAGTATTTT. Amino acid sequence: CSVEGEASRSLNTQYF. The chain links TRBV29-1 to TRBJ2-3; D is unclear. Looked up from germline, CDR1 is SQVTM and CDR2 is ANQGSEA. This CDR3 comprises 16 residues. Deletions cut 1 base from V and 7 bases from J, with 21 bases between.

The gene calls are TRBV13 and TRBJ1-1; the D is unclear. The CDR3 is made up of 15 amino acids. The ends were cut back, 5 bases at V and 0 bases at J, with 13 bases in the middle. Germline-derived CDR1 and CDR2 are PRHDT and FYEKMQ (reference sequence). This chain's CDR3 is CASSPGPGMNTEAFF. CDR3 bases: TGTGCCAGCAGCCCCGGGCCGGGAATGAACACTGAAGCTTTCTTT.

V is TRBV27 and J is TRBJ2-1; possible D gene TRBD1, 5 bases. The CDR3 spans 15 residues. Trimming left V 2 bases short and J 5 bases short, with 13 bases between. Germline lookup yields CDR1 MNHEY and CDR2 SMNVEV (reference sequence). CDR3 protein: CASSLEKGRNNEQFF. CDR3 sequence (DNA): TGTGCCAGCAGTTTAGAGAAGGGGCGGAACAATGAGCAGTTCTTC.

The chain is built from TRBV28 and TRBJ1-5; possibly TRBD1 for D (5 bases). CDR3 size: 17 residues. Germline CDR1 is MDHEN and CDR2 is SYDVKM. V dropped 3 bases and J dropped 0 bases, with 15 bases sitting between them. CDR3 in amino acids: CASSFQGETYSNQPQHF. DNA of the CDR3: TGTGCCAGCAGTTTTCAGGGTGAGACATATAGCAATCAGCCCCAGCATTTT. Drawing the rest from reference TRBV28 and TRBJ1-5, the complete variable domain is DVKVTQSSRYLVKRTGEKVFLECVQDMDHENMFWYRQDPGLGLRLIYFSYDVKMKEKGDIPEGYSVSREKKERFSLILESASTNQTSMYLCASSFQGETYSNQPQHFGDGTRLSIL.

J is TRBJ1-1 and V is TRBV4-1; D call uncertain. This CDR3 comprises 14 residues. V was pared by 4 bases and J by 4 bases, with 13 bases between. Germline V gene data show CDR1 as MGHRA and CDR2 as YSYEKL. The CDR3 is CASSPRRLVTEAFF. The CDR3 DNA reads TGCGCCAGCAGCCCCAGGAGGCTGGTCACTGAAGCTTTCTTT.

This chain joins TRBV5-4 and TRBJ2-6, with 8 bases lining up with TRBD1. The CDR3 contains 17 residues. The V gene end was trimmed by 4 bases and the J gene end by 0 bases; junction bases not matched to a gene: 6. Germline-derived CDR1 and CDR2 are SGHNT and YYREEE (reference sequence). The CDR3 region is CASSPDRGYSGANVLTF. The CDR3 DNA is TGTGCCAGCAGCCCTGACAGGGGCTACTCTGGGGCCAACGTCCTGACTTTC.

This rearrangement joins TRBV2 to TRBJ2-1, with D maybe TRBD2 (5 bases). The germline V gene encodes CDR1 SNHLY and CDR2 FYNNEI. This CDR3 has 14 amino acids. V was pared by 6 bases and J by 0 bases, with 9 bases between. CDR3: CASRGLASYNEQFF. The CDR3 coding sequence is TGTGCCAGCAGAGGCCTAGCCTCCTACAATGAGCAGTTCTTC.

The chain uses TRBV5-1 and TRBJ1-1; 7 nucleotides align to TRBD1. V was pared by 2 bases and J by 0 bases, with 10 bases of the junction left unmatched. Germline lookup yields CDR1 SGHRS and CDR2 YFSETQ. The CDR3 is made up of 17 amino acids. The CDR3 is CASSFSTGSPMNTEAFF. The CDR3 bases are TGCGCCAGCAGCTTTTCGACAGGGAGTCCCATGAACACTGAAGCTTTCTTT.